The sequence of this T cell receptor beta chain was determined in a study of preoperative IRX-2 immunotherapy in early breast cancer. Trimming cost V 8 bases and J 6 bases, with 19 bases left between them. The CDR3 totals 14 residues. Germline CDR1 is GTSNPN and CDR2 is SVGIG (reference sequence). The treatment was: preoperative locoregional IRX-2 cytokine immunotherapy. Patients received preoperative, locoregional IRX-2 cytokine immunotherapy in a phase Ib study. Sequenced by immunoSEQ multiplex PCR; TCRdb stores in-frame clones only, minus some. The table includes about 98,000 clones, 86% detected once.

Source: tumor tissue, taken after IRX-2 immunotherapy. The rearrangement joins TRBV30 to TRBJ1-4, with a tentative D call TRBD1 (5 bases). This sequence originates from a human donor with breast cancer. CDR3 sequence reads: CASSLSGTDEKLFF. CDR3 sequence (DNA): TGTGCCAGCAGCTTGTCTGGGACGGATGAAAAACTGTTTTTT.